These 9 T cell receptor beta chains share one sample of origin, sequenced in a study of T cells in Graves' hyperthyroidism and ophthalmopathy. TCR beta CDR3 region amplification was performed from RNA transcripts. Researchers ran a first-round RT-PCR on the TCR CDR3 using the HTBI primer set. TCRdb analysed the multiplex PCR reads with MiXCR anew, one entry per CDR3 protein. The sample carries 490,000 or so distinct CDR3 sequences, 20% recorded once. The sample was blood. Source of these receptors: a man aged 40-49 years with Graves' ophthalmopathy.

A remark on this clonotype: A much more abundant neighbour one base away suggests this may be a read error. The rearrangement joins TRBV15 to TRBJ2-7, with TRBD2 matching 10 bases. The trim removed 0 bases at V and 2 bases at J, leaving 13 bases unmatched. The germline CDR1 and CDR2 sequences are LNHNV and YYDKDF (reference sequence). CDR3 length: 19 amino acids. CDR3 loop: CATSRDLRTSGQLPYEQYF. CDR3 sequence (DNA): TGTGCCACCAGCAGAGATCTCCGGACTAGCGGACAGCTCCCCTACGAGCAGTACTTC. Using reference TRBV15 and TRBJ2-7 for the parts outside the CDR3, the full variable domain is DAMVIQNPRYQVTQFGKPVTLSCSQTLNHNVMYWYQQKSSQAPKLLFHYYDKDFNNEADTPDNFQSRRPNTSFCFLDIRSPGLGDTAMYLCATSRDLRTSGQLPYEQYFGPGTRLTVT.

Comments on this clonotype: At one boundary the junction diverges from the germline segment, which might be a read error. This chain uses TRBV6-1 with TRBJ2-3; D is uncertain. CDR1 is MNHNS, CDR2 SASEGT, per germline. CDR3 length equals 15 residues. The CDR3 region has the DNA TGTGCCAGCATAATAAGGGTCCTTAGCACACATACGCAGTATTTT. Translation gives CASIIRVLSTHTQYF.

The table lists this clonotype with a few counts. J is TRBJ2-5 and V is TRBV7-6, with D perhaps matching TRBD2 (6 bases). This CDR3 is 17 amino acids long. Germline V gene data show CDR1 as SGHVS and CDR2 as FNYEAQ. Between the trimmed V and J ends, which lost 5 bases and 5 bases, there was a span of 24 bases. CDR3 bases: TGTGCCAGCAGCCGTGGAAGGGACTCGGTTTTTGTGGAGACCCAGTACTTC. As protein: CASSRGRDSVFVETQYF.

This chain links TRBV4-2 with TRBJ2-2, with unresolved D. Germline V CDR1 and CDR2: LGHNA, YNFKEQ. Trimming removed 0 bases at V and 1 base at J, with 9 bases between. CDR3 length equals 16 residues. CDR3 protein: CASSQDLWLNTGELFF. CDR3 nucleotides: TGTGCCAGCAGCCAAGATCTGTGGCTGAACACCGGGGAGCTGTTTTTT.

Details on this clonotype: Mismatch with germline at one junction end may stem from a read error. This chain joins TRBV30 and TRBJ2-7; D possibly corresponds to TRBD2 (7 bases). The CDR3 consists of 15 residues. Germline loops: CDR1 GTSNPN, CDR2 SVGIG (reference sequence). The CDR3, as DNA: TGTGCCCGGAGTGTTAGGGGGGGAAGCTCCTACGAGCAGTACTTC. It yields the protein CARSVRGGSSYEQYF.

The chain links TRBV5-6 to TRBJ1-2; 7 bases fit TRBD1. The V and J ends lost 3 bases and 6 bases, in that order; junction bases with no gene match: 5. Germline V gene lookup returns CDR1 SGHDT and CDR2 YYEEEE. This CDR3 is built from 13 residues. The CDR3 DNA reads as TGTGCCAGCAGCTGGACAGGCTCGGATGGCTACACCTTC. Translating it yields CASSWTGSDGYTF.

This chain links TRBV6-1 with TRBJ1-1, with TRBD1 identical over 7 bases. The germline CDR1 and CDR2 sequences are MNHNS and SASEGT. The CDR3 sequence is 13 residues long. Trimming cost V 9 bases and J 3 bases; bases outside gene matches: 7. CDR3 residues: CASKGTVDTEAFF. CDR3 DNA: TGTGCCAGTAAAGGGACAGTGGACACTGAAGCTTTCTTT.

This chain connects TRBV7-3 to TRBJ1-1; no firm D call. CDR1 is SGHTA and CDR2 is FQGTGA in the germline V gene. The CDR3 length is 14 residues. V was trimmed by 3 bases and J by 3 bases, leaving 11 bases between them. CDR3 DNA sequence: TGTGCCAGCAGCTTCCATTTGATAGACACTGAAGCTTTCTTT. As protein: CASSFHLIDTEAFF.

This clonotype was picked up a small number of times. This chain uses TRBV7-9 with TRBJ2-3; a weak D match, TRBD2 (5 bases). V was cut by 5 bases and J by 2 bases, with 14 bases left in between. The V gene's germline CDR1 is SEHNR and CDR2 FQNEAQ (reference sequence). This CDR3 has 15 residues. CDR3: CASSPLGGPTDTQYF. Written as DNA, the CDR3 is TGTGCCAGCAGCCCACTAGGCGGTCCCACAGATACGCAGTATTTT.